These 21 T cell receptor beta chains share one sample of origin, sequenced in a study of cytomegalovirus exposure and HLA in healthy donors. This PCR relied on a set of 60 Vbeta primers and 13 Jbeta primers. The assay was immunoSEQ multiplex PCR, and TCRdb's table has in-frame clones only and misses some. The table lists around 110,000 clones, approximately 71% of them singletons. Material for sequencing was PBMCs. The receptors come from a man between 40 and 49 years old in good health and CMV-seronegative.

The chain combines TRBV5-4 with TRBJ2-3; 10 positions agree with TRBD2. After removal of 4 bases from V and 6 bases from J, the junction contained 5 bases not matched to a gene. The CDR3 length is 14 residues. Germline V gene lookup returns CDR1 SGHNT and CDR2 YYREEE (reference sequence). The CDR3 loop is CASSPSGGQDTQYF. DNA of the CDR3: TGTGCCAGCAGCCCTAGCGGGGGCCAGGATACGCAGTATTTT.

This sequence joins TRBV2 and TRBJ2-7; TRBD1 is a possible D gene (6 bases). The CDR3 sequence is 12 residues long. Per the germline V gene, CDR1 is SNHLY and CDR2 is FYNNEI. V shed 6 bases and J shed 7 bases, with 13 bases lying between them. The CDR3 bases are TGTGCCAGCAGGGAAACAGGGTGGGAGCAGTACTTC. It encodes CASRETGWEQYF.

The chain is built from TRBV2 and TRBJ1-1, with D possibly matching TRBD1 (6 bases). V was shortened by 10 bases and J by 5 bases, with 17 bases between the two germline ends. In germline, CDR1 is SNHLY, CDR2 FYNNEI. The CDR3 consists of 13 residues. The CDR3 DNA is TGTGCCACGGGGGGCGGGCCCTATACTGAAGCTTTCTTT. This sequence encodes CATGGGPYTEAFF.

The rearrangement links TRBV6-6 to TRBJ1-5, with 8 bases that match TRBD1. V lost 8 bases and J lost 7; bases outside the gene matches: 7. The CDR3 is made up of 13 amino acids. CDR1 is MNHNY and CDR2 is SVGAGI in the germline V gene (reference sequence). CDR3 bases: TGTGCCAGCTCTGGACAGGGCAGGCAGCCCCAGCATTTT. It is translated as CASSGQGRQPQHF.

J is TRBJ2-3 and V is TRBV6-5; possibly TRBD1 for D (5 bases). In germline, CDR1 is MNHEY, CDR2 SVGAGI. This CDR3 is 14 amino acids long. Trimming pared 2 bases from V and 2 bases from J, leaving 8 bases between. The CDR3 coding sequence is TGTGCCAGCAGTTACGGGGCTGCCACAGATACGCAGTATTTT. Protein: CASSYGAATDTQYF.

The chain uses TRBV19 and TRBJ2-1; TRBD2 matches at 10 bases. V lost 5 bases to trimming and J lost 9 bases; unmatched junction nucleotides: 13. The CDR3 sequence is 16 residues long. Germline V gene sequence: CDR1 LNHDA, CDR2 SQIVND (reference sequence). In nucleotides, the CDR3 is TGTGCCAGTAGTCCCTCGGCCAGCGGGGGGGCCCTTGAGCAGTTCTTC. Amino acids: CASSPSASGGALEQFF.

A few counts support this clone. CDR3: CASSGQGRQPQHF. For the CDR3, the DNA is TGTGCCAGCTCTGGACAGGGCAGGCAGCCCCAGCATTTT. The chain uses TRBV6-5 and TRBJ1-5, with TRBD1 matching 8 bases. The CDR3 runs to 13 residues. The V gene end was trimmed by 8 bases and the J gene end by 7 bases; junction bases not matched to a gene: 7. Germline V gene lookup returns CDR1 MNHEY and CDR2 SVGAGI.

This clone was seen more than once but under ten times. The chain joins TRBV6-6 to TRBJ2-1, with 14 bases matching TRBD2. CDR3 length: 16 amino acids. The germline V gene has CDR1 MNHNY and CDR2 SVGAGI (reference sequence). After removal of 5 bases from V and 8 bases from J, the junction contained 8 bases not matched to a gene. CDR3 bases: TGTGCCAGCAGTGGCAGACTAGCGGGGGGGACGGATGAGCAGTTCTTC. Translated: CASSGRLAGGTDEQFF.

The genes are TRBV15 and TRBJ2-7, with D possibly matching TRBD1 (6 bases). Trimming removed 0 bases at V and 10 bases at J, with 22 bases between. CDR1 LNHNV and CDR2 YYDKDF come from the germline V gene (reference sequence). The CDR3 sequence is 16 residues long. CDR3 coding DNA: TGTGCCACCAGCAGAGATTTTGCGGCAGGGGCTATCGGACAGTACTTC. Its translation: CATSRDFAAGAIGQYF.

The chain links TRBV7-7 to TRBJ2-3; no definite D call. V was shortened by 5 bases and J by 2 bases, with 11 bases between the two germline ends. The CDR3 runs 14 residues. CDR1 is SSHAT, CDR2 FNYEAQ, per germline (reference sequence). As DNA, the CDR3 is TGTGCCAGCAGCCCCGCTATTGCCACAGATACGCAGTATTTT. It translates to CASSPAIATDTQYF.

The rearrangement uses TRBV29-1 and TRBJ2-7; the D gene is possibly TRBD2 (5 bases). The CDR3 is made up of 12 amino acids. Trimming pared 4 bases from V and 4 bases from J, leaving 11 bases between. CDR1 and CDR2 from the germline V gene are SQVTM and ANQGSEA. The CDR3 bases are TGCAGCGTTGGGCGTACGGGGTACGAGCAGTACTTC. This sequence encodes CSVGRTGYEQYF.

The V call is TRBV6-5, the J call TRBJ2-7, with D possibly TRBD2 on 6 matching bases. Germline V lookup: CDR1 MNHEY, CDR2 SVGAGI. CDR3 length: 13 residues. V shed 10 bases and J shed 9 bases, with 22 bases lying between them. Written as DNA, the CDR3 is TGTGCCACCTCGGGAGACGTGACTAGTGTGCAGTACTTC. It specifies CATSGDVTSVQYF.

The chain has TRBV18 and TRBJ2-1; TRBD1 aligns across 8 bases. The CDR3 spans 15 residues. V was clipped by 3 bases and J by 5 bases; unmatched bases: 6. Germline V gene sequence: CDR1 KGHSH, CDR2 LQKENI. This CDR3 reads CASSPTGAQNNEQFF. CDR3 sequence (DNA): TGTGCCAGCTCACCGACAGGGGCGCAAAACAATGAGCAGTTCTTC.

This chain joins TRBV5-5 and TRBJ2-5, with D perhaps matching TRBD2 (6 bases). Trimming pared 4 bases from V and 4 bases from J, leaving 17 bases between. The CDR3 extends over 15 amino acids. Germline V gives CDR1 SGHKS, CDR2 YYEKEE (reference sequence). CDR3 in amino acids: CASSPQEGWSETQYF. CDR3 sequence (DNA): TGTGCCAGCAGCCCGCAGGAGGGGTGGTCAGAGACCCAGTACTTC. The entire variable domain, with the rest obtained from reference TRBV5-5 and TRBJ2-5, is as follows: DAGVTQSPTHLIKTRGQQVTLRCSPISGHKSVSWYQQVLGQGPQFIFQYYEKEERGRGNFPDRFSARQFPNYSSELNVNALLLGDSALYLCASSPQEGWSETQYFGPGTRLLVL.

The chain recombines TRBV5-1 with TRBJ1-4; D unclear. Trimming took off 7 bases at V and 5 bases at J, with 12 bases between the two ends. The germline V gene encodes CDR1 SGHRS and CDR2 YFSETQ. The CDR3 totals 13 residues. CDR3 sequence: CASARALNEKLFF. CDR3 bases: TGCGCCAGCGCGCGGGCTCTAAATGAAAAACTGTTTTTT.

J is TRBJ1-2 and V is TRBV27; possibly TRBD1 for D (6 bases). CDR1 and CDR2 from the germline V gene are MNHEY and SMNVEV (reference sequence). The CDR3 loop spans 16 amino acids. Between the trimmed V and J ends, which lost 6 bases and 0 bases, there was a span of 17 bases. CDR3 bases: TGTGCCAGCAGCCCATCGGCGGGGGCCGCTAACTATGGCTACACCTTC. Translated: CASSPSAGAANYGYTF.

The gene calls are TRBV18 and TRBJ1-1; 7 bases agree with TRBD1. The germline V gene encodes CDR1 KGHSH and CDR2 LQKENI. This CDR3 has 14 amino acids. V trimming: 5 bases; J trimming: 1 base; junction bases outside the gene matches: 4. CDR3 sequence: CASSRDSQNTEAFF. The CDR3 DNA reads TGTGCCAGCTCAAGGGACAGCCAGAACACTGAAGCTTTCTTT. Supplemented by reference TRBV18 and TRBJ1-1, the full variable domain reads NAGVMQNPRHLVRRRGQEARLRCSPMKGHSHVYWYRQLPEEGLKFMVYLQKENIIDESGMPKERFSAEFPKEGPSILRIQQVVRGDSAAYFCASSRDSQNTEAFFGQGTRLTVV.

In this sample, this clone turned up once. The CDR3 here is CASSLGGTGRQSPLHF. The CDR3 DNA sequence: TGTGCCAGCAGCTTAGGGGGGACGGGGAGGCAATCACCCCTCCACTTT. The J gene is TRBJ1-6, the V gene TRBV13; the D gene is possibly TRBD1 (5 bases). Germline CDR1 and CDR2: PRHDT and FYEKMQ (reference sequence). V was trimmed by 0 bases and J by 10 bases, leaving 16 bases between them. This CDR3 has 16 residues. Based on the CDR3 plus reference TRBV13 and TRBJ1-6, the full variable domain is AAGVIQSPRHLIKEKRETATLKCYPIPRHDTVYWYQQGPGQDPQFLISFYEKMQSDKGSIPDRFSAQQFSDYHSELNMSSLELGDSALYFCASSLGGTGRQSPLHFGNGTRLTVT.

This chain uses TRBV5-1 with TRBJ1-6, with 12 bases that match TRBD1. CDR3 length: 16 residues. CDR1 is SGHRS and CDR2 is YFSETQ in the germline V gene. The V and J ends lost 5 bases and 5 bases, in that order; junction bases with no gene match: 5. The CDR3 here is CASSSGQGADNSPLHF. CDR3 sequence (DNA): TGCGCCAGCAGTTCGGGACAGGGGGCGGATAATTCACCCCTCCACTTT.

This clone was counted once. V and J are TRBV5-1 and TRBJ1-1, with 7 bases lining up with TRBD1. The J segment lost 0 bases and the V segment lost 0 bases, leaving 11 bases of the junction unmatched. From germline, CDR1 is SGHRS and CDR2 YFSETQ. There are 18 residues in the CDR3. Here the CDR3 DNA reads TGCGCCAGCAGCTTGGCCGGCAGGGGGTGGGTCATGAACACTGAAGCTTTCTTT. It encodes CASSLAGRGWVMNTEAFF.

The table lists this clone with a few counts. One end of the junction varies from germline; a read error may be responsible. This sequence joins TRBV7-9 and TRBJ1-3; the D gene is possibly TRBD1 (6 bases). This CDR3 comprises 18 residues. Germline V gene data show CDR1 as SEHNR and CDR2 as FQNEAQ (reference sequence). In nucleotides, the CDR3 is TGTTCCAGCAGCCTTTTCATCGGACAGAGTTTCTCTGGAAACACCATATATTTT. This sequence encodes CSSSLFIGQSFSGNTIYF.